This T cell receptor beta chain is from a study of cytomegalovirus exposure and HLA in healthy donors. This clone was counted only a few times. The primer mix had 60 Vbeta and 13 Jbeta primers. TCRdb's copy holds only in-frame clones and misses some; the assay was immunoSEQ multiplex PCR. The sample lists some 150,000 clones; roughly 87% were seen once. The CDR3 is 13 amino acids. Trimming took 4 bases from V and 2 from J, leaving 8 bases between them. Germline CDR1 and CDR2: MDHEN and SYDVKM. The V and J genes are TRBV28 and TRBJ1-2; the D gene is possibly TRBD1 (6 bases). The sequence came from a man in his thirties or forties in good health and CMV-seropositive. The sequenced material came from PBMCs. The CDR3 DNA is TGTGCCAGCAGTTGGGGGCAGAACTATGGCTACACCTTC. Protein product: CASSWGQNYGYTF.